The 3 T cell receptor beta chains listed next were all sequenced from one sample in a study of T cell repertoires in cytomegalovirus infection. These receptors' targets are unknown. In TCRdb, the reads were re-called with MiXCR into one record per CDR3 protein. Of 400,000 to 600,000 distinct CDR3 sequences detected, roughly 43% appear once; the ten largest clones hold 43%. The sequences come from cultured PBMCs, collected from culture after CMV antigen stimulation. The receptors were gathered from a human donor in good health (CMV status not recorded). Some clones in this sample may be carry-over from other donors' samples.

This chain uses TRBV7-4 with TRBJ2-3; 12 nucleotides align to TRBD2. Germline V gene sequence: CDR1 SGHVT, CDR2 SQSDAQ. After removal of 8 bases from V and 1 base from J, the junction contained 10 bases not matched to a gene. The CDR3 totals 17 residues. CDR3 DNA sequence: TGTGCCAGCGGTCGGGCTAGCGGGGGGGCTGGCACAGATACGCAGTATTTT. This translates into CASGRASGGAGTDTQYF.

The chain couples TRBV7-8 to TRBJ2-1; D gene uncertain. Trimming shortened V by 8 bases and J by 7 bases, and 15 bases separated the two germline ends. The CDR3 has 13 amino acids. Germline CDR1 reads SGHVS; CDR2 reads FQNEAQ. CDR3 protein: CASCGWAGNEQFF. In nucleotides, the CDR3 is TGTGCCAGCTGTGGTTGGGCCGGTAATGAGCAGTTCTTC.

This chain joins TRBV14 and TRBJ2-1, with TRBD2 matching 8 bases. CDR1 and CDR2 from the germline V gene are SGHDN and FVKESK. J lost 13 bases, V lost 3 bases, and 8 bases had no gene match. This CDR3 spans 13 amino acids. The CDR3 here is CASSQGLAGRQFF. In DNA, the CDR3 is TGTGCCAGCAGCCAGGGGTTAGCGGGACGCCAGTTCTTC.